The rows below give T cell receptor beta chains drawn from one sample of a study of blood T cells in healthy people across ages. MiXCR, run by TCRdb on the 5' RACE reads, gives a single entry per CDR3 protein. The sample holds over a million distinct CDR3 sequences, roughly 60% seen once. Sequencing was carried out using blood. The receptors come from a man between 18 and 35 years old in good health. The CDR3 runs from the conserved cysteine through the conserved F or W. The D gene is left open where the match is weak. Clone size is not always given. Where it is, it says once, few, many or a class for expanded clones.

TRBJ1-2 TRBD1 TRBV6-5 NA CASSRYQGAVGYTF TGTGCCAGCAGTCGGTACCAGGGGGCGGTGGGCTACACCTTC
TRBJ2-4 NA TRBV5-1 NA CASSSATDPVVQYF TGCGCCAGCAGCTCGGCTACTGACCCCGTGGTTCAGTACTTC
TRBJ2-7 TRBD1 TRBV9 few CASSGGQSYEQYF TGTGCCAGCAGCGGGGGACAGTCCTACGAGCAGTACTTC
TRBJ2-6 NA TRBV27 NA CASSWGAFDNVLTF TGTGCCAGCAGTTGGGGGGCTTTTGACAACGTCCTGACTTTC
TRBJ2-2 NA TRBV2 NA CASRRRGPGTGELFF TGTGCCAGCCGTCGGCGGGGTCCGGGTACCGGGGAGCTGTTTTTT
TRBJ2-1 TRBD2 TRBV10-2 NA CASSWREREQFF TGCGCCAGCAGTTGGCGGGAGAGGGAGCAGTTCTTC
TRBJ2-7 NA TRBV20-1 NA CSARSPMKAYEQYF TGCAGTGCTAGATCCCCGATGAAAGCCTACGAGCAGTACTTC
TRBJ2-6 NA TRBV20-1 few CSAYPRTGSGANVLTF TGCAGTGCGTACCCTCGAACAGGGTCTGGGGCCAACGTCCTGACTTTC
TRBJ2-7 NA TRBV6-1 once CASSERGVLSSYEQYF TGTGCCAGCAGTGAAAGGGGGGTTCTCAGCTCCTACGAGCAGTACTTC
TRBJ1-2 NA TRBV6-6 few CASRAWETDRYGYTF TGTGCCAGCAGAGCTTGGGAGACTGACAGATACGGCTACACCTTC
TRBJ2-7 TRBD1 TRBV13 NA CASSTDRGETYEQYF TGTGCCAGCAGCACGGACAGGGGTGAAACCTACGAGCAGTACTTC
TRBJ2-7 NA TRBV5-1 NA CASSLEGSSEEQYF TGCGCCAGCAGCTTGGAAGGAAGTTCGGAGGAGCAGTACTTC
TRBJ2-6 NA TRBV20-1 few CSARDAKRSGANVLTF TGCAGTGCTAGAGATGCAAAGAGGTCTGGGGCCAACGTCCTGACTTTC
TRBJ1-6 NA TRBV20-1 NA CSARESRSYNSPLHF TGCAGTGCTAGAGAAAGTCGCTCCTATAATTCACCCCTCCACTTT
TRBJ2-3 NA TRBV27 NA CASSLSGLPADTQYF TGTGCCAGCAGTTTATCGGGACTCCCGGCAGATACGCAGTATTTT
TRBJ2-1 NA TRBV29-1 few CSAVTSSYNEQFF TGCAGCGCTGTGACAAGCTCCTACAATGAGCAGTTCTTC
TRBJ1-2 TRBD1 TRBV27 NA CASSPRTGDFSNYGYTF TGTGCCAGCAGTCCTCGGACAGGAGACTTTTCTAACTATGGCTACACCTTC
TRBJ2-7 TRBD2 TRBV20-1 few CSAKTGLGTNEQYF TGCAGTGCTAAAACGGGACTAGGAACTAACGAGCAGTACTTC
TRBJ2-1 NA TRBV5-1 few CASSPGRVSGYNEQFF TGCGCCAGCAGCCCTGGCAGGGTATCGGGCTACAATGAGCAGTTCTTC
TRBJ2-7 TRBD1 TRBV20-1 NA CSASTGGSYEQYF TGCAGTGCTTCGACAGGGGGCTCCTACGAGCAGTACTTC
TRBJ2-3 NA TRBV29-1 few CSVEDLEWLFDTQYF TGCAGCGTTGAAGATCTGGAGTGGCTTTTCGATACGCAGTATTTT
TRBJ2-6 NA TRBV7-2 few CASSPRTGMRRFGANVLTF TGTGCCAGCAGCCCCAGGACCGGTATGAGACGGTTTGGGGCCAACGTCCTGACTTTC
TRBJ2-3 TRBD1 TRBV6-2/TRBV6-3 NA CASSLWDRQGSTDTQYF TGTGCCAGCAGTTTATGGGACCGACAGGGGAGCACAGATACGCAGTATTTT
TRBJ2-7 NA TRBV7-8 NA CASILTRNDDEQYF TGTGCCAGCATCCTCACTAGGAATGATGACGAGCAGTACTTC
TRBJ2-1 TRBD2 TRBV20-1 NA CSARKFLAGGLYYEQFF TGCAGTGCTAGAAAATTCCTAGCGGGGGGGCTTTACTATGAGCAGTTCTTC
TRBJ2-7 NA TRBV4-1 NA CASSQGGGAAYEQYF TGCGCCAGCAGCCAGGGCGGTGGGGCAGCCTACGAGCAGTACTTC
TRBJ2-1 NA TRBV6-5 few CASSRGDEGQFF TGTGCCAGCAGTCGTGGGGATGAGGGGCAGTTCTTC
TRBJ1-6 TRBD1 TRBV6-2/TRBV6-3 few CASSYPLWTGNSPLHF TGTGCCAGCAGTTACCCACTGTGGACAGGCAACTCACCCCTCCACTTT
TRBJ1-6 TRBD1 TRBV5-1 NA CASSMGQLFYNSPLHF TGCGCCAGCAGCATGGGACAGCTTTTCTATAATTCACCCCTCCACTTT
TRBJ2-7 NA TRBV7-2 NA CASSSPRDSYEQYF TGTGCCAGCAGCTCACCCAGGGATTCCTACGAGCAGTACTTC
TRBJ1-2 NA TRBV11-2 NA CASSLVSRDYGYTF TGTGCCAGCAGCTTAGTCTCCAGGGACTATGGCTACACCTTC
TRBJ2-6 NA TRBV3-1 NA CASSQASRASSGANVLTF TGTGCCAGCAGCCAAGCAAGCAGGGCCTCCTCTGGGGCCAACGTCCTGACTTTC
TRBJ2-1 TRBD2 TRBV20-1 few CSALRTSGIDEQFF TGCAGTGCCCTCCGGACTAGCGGGATCGATGAGCAGTTCTTC
TRBJ2-3 NA TRBV19 few CASSATSGDTQYF TGTGCCAGTAGTGCCACCAGCGGGGATACGCAGTATTTT
TRBJ2-3 NA TRBV6-1 NA CASSKLGPPSTDTQYF TGTGCCAGTAGCAAACTAGGCCCACCTAGCACAGATACGCAGTATTTT
TRBJ1-2 TRBD1 TRBV3-1 NA CASSQRTRQGDGYTF TGTGCCAGCAGCCAACGCACAAGACAGGGAGATGGCTACACCTTC
TRBJ2-7 NA TRBV6-5 NA CASSYMPSTSEQYF TGTGCCAGCAGTTACATGCCCTCTACATCCGAGCAGTACTTC
TRBJ1-4 NA TRBV7-9 few CASSSTGSEKLFF TGTGCCAGCAGCTCCACAGGATCTGAAAAACTGTTTTTT
TRBJ2-7 NA TRBV6-2/TRBV6-3 NA CASSYRDHEQYF TGTGCCAGCAGTTACAGGGACCACGAGCAGTACTTC
TRBJ1-1 NA TRBV30 NA CAWTPRDTEAFF TGTGCCTGGACCCCTAGAGACACTGAAGCTTTCTTT
TRBJ2-7 NA TRBV6-2/TRBV6-3 NA CASSYNTIGGNTLSYEQYF TGTGCCAGCAGTTATAATACTATCGGGGGAAATACCCTCTCCTACGAGCAGTACTTC
TRBJ2-1 NA TRBV11-2 NA CASSYRLGTPFFHEQFF TGTGCCAGCAGCTACCGCCTAGGGACACCTTTCTTCCATGAGCAGTTCTTC
TRBJ2-5 TRBD2 TRBV20-1 NA CSATGGLAGESETQYF TGCAGTGCTACCGGGGGACTAGCGGGGGAGTCAGAGACCCAGTACTTC
TRBJ2-7 TRBD2 TRBV27 NA CASSLSAGVIYEQYF TGTGCCAGCAGTTTATCGGCGGGAGTTATTTACGAGCAGTACTTC
TRBJ1-2 NA TRBV29-1 few CSAPTDNYGYTF TGCAGCGCACCGACAGATAACTATGGCTACACCTTC
TRBJ1-5 NA TRBV20-1 NA CSAWGGAAGRNQPQHF TGCAGTGCTTGGGGCGGTGCGGCAGGGAGAAATCAGCCCCAGCATTTT
TRBJ1-1 NA TRBV7-2 few CASSGWATEAFF TGTGCCAGCAGTGGATGGGCTACTGAAGCTTTCTTT
TRBJ2-1 NA TRBV5-1 NA CASSGGTAPSYNEQFF TGCGCCAGCAGCGGCGGGACTGCTCCCTCCTACAATGAGCAGTTCTTC
TRBJ2-7 TRBD1 TRBV6-5 few CASSYTRDSREQYF TGTGCCAGCAGTTATACCCGGGACAGTCGCGAGCAGTACTTC
TRBJ2-3 TRBD1 TRBV4-1 NA CASSRTGGLAKADTQYF TGCGCCAGCAGTCGGACAGGGGGATTGGCAAAAGCAGATACGCAGTATTTT
TRBJ2-7 TRBD2 TRBV7-2 NA CASSLGGAGGEQYF TGTGCCAGCAGCTTAGGTGGGGCGGGGGGAGAGCAGTACTTC
TRBJ1-2 NA TRBV20-1 NA CSATMRGYGYTF TGCAGTGCTACGATGAGGGGCTATGGCTACACCTTC
TRBJ2-5 NA TRBV15 NA CATSSRGPETQYF TGTGCCACCAGCAGCCGGGGGCCAGAGACCCAGTACTTC
TRBJ2-1 NA TRBV6-2/TRBV6-3 few CASSPGPTTGYEQFF TGTGCCAGCAGCCCGGGACCCACCACAGGCTATGAGCAGTTCTTC